The 21 T cell receptor beta chains given below trace back to one sample, sequenced in a study of cytomegalovirus exposure and HLA in healthy donors. The PCR ran on 60 Vbeta and 13 Jbeta primers. Here immunoSEQ multiplex PCR was the method, and the copy in TCRdb shows in-frame clones only, minus some. This sample carries 110,000 to 150,000 clones, around 75% of them seen once, and the ten largest clones take less than 5%. Sequencing was carried out using PBMCs. These receptors were collected from a man in his sixties in good health and CMV-seronegative.

V gene TRBV6-4 combines with J gene TRBJ2-7; perhaps TRBD2 as D (6 bases). V was trimmed by 4 bases and J by 4 bases, leaving 17 bases between them. Germline-derived CDR1 and CDR2 are MRHNA and SNTAGT. This CDR3 is built from 15 residues. CDR3 nucleotide sequence: TGTGCCAGCAGTGTTGAGGGTGGCGGGACGTACGAGCAGTACTTC. Translation gives CASSVEGGGTYEQYF.

The rearrangement joins TRBV5-1 to TRBJ2-2; D is possibly TRBD2 (6 bases). CDR3 length: 16 amino acids. Germline V gene sequence: CDR1 SGHRS, CDR2 YFSETQ. The V gene lost 0 bases and the J gene lost 1 base, with 10 bases spanning the gap. The CDR3, as DNA: TGCGCCAGCAGCTTGGGCGGGACTTGGAACACCGGGGAGCTGTTTTTT. Protein sequence: CASSLGGTWNTGELFF.

The rearrangement links TRBV6-5 to TRBJ2-3, with 12 bases fitting TRBD2. Germline V CDR1 and CDR2: MNHEY, SVGAGI. Trimming took 9 bases from V and 0 from J; bases not matched to a gene: 1. This CDR3 is 14 amino acids long. CDR3 DNA sequence: TGTGCCAGTGGACTAGCGGGAAGCACAGATACGCAGTATTTT. Its translation: CASGLAGSTDTQYF.

The rearrangement links TRBV7-9 to TRBJ1-2, with D unclear. The V gene's germline CDR1 is SEHNR and CDR2 FQNEAQ (reference sequence). The CDR3 runs to 14 residues. V dropped 1 base and J dropped 7 bases, with 13 bases sitting between them. The CDR3 here is CASSLGGGGSGYTF. CDR3 DNA: TGTGCCAGCAGCTTAGGTGGAGGAGGAAGTGGCTACACCTTC.

This clone was observed a few times. The gene calls are TRBV2 and TRBJ1-1; TRBD1 is a possible D gene (5 bases). V dropped 1 base and J dropped 1 base, with 7 bases sitting between them. Germline V gene sequence: CDR1 SNHLY, CDR2 FYNNEI. The CDR3 runs 14 residues. Here the CDR3 reads CASSEVTGNTEAFF. The DNA of the CDR3 is TGTGCCAGCAGTGAAGTTACAGGGAACACTGAAGCTTTCTTT.

This clone was picked up a small number of times. The rearrangement joins TRBV11-1 to TRBJ1-1, with D possibly being TRBD1 (5 bases). The germline V gene encodes CDR1 SGHAT and CDR2 FQDESV (reference sequence). This CDR3 has 15 residues. Trimming stripped 2 bases from V and 6 bases from J, with 16 bases between. In nucleotides, the CDR3 is TGTGCCAGCAGCTTAATTGGAGGGGTTAGATCTGAAGCTTTCTTT. Protein sequence: CASSLIGGVRSEAFF.

V usage is TRBV6-5 and J usage is TRBJ2-5, with 9 bases lining up with TRBD1. There are 14 residues in the CDR3. Germline trimming cut 3 bases from V and 3 bases from J; bases unmatched to any gene: 2. Germline CDR1 reads MNHEY; CDR2 reads SVGAGI. This CDR3 reads CASSYRDREETQYF. Written as DNA, the CDR3 is TGTGCCAGCAGTTATCGGGACAGGGAAGAGACCCAGTACTTC.

V is TRBV5-1 and J is TRBJ2-7; possible D gene TRBD1, 8 bases. The ends were cut back, 0 bases at V and 3 bases at J, with 28 bases in the middle. This CDR3 contains 20 residues. Germline CDR1 SGHRS, CDR2 YFSETQ. CDR3 bases: TGCGCCAGCAGCTTGGAACTCAGGGGGCGGGAAAGCGGGGCCCTCTACGAGCAGTACTTC. It codes for CASSLELRGRESGALYEQYF.

The chain recombines TRBV11-2 with TRBJ2-2; possible D gene TRBD2, 6 bases. The CDR3 has 18 residues. Trimming took off 2 bases at V and 2 bases at J, with 18 bases between the two ends. CDR1 and CDR2 from the germline V gene are SGHAT and FQNNGV. The CDR3 is CASSLWAGLTDNTGELFF. CDR3 in DNA: TGTGCCAGCAGCTTATGGGCGGGACTCACGGACAACACCGGGGAGCTGTTTTTT.

This sequence joins TRBV5-6 and TRBJ2-7, with TRBD1 matching over 10 bases. This CDR3 contains 16 residues. Germline V gene sequence: CDR1 SGHDT, CDR2 YYEEEE. After removal of 3 bases from V and 0 bases from J, the junction contained 6 bases not matched to a gene. The CDR3 bases are TGTGCCAGCAGCTCGGGACAGGGGTTACTCTCCTACGAGCAGTACTTC. Translated: CASSSGQGLLSYEQYF.

This clone was seen only once. CDR3 amino acids: CASSELAGGYNEQFF. CDR3 DNA sequence: TGTGCCAGTAGCGAACTAGCGGGAGGGTACAATGAGCAGTTCTTC. The chain joins TRBV19 to TRBJ2-1; 13 bases align to TRBD2. The CDR3 runs 15 residues. The V gene's germline CDR1 is LNHDA and CDR2 SQIVND (reference sequence). J lost 4 bases, V lost 6 bases, and 3 bases had no gene match.

This clone was detected a few times. The chain is built from TRBV10-2 and TRBJ2-3, with TRBD2 matching over 8 bases. From germline, CDR1 is WSHSY and CDR2 SAAADI. With V trimmed by 2 bases and J by 3 bases, 7 bases remained unmatched. The CDR3 sequence is 16 residues long. This CDR3 reads CASSEPRGGRTDTQYF. CDR3 bases: TGCGCCAGCAGTGAGCCCCGGGGGGGCAGGACAGATACGCAGTATTTT.

The genes are TRBV27 and TRBJ1-2; 10 positions agree with TRBD1. V shed 5 bases and J 4 bases; nucleotides not matched to a gene: 7. Per germline, CDR1 MNHEY and CDR2 SMNVEV (reference sequence). The CDR3 has 15 amino acids. CDR3 sequence (DNA): TGTGCCAGCAGTCAGGGACAGGGGTTGAGCTATGGCTACACCTTC. Its translation: CASSQGQGLSYGYTF.

Only a few counts were recorded for this clone. V is TRBV7-9 and J is TRBJ2-3, with 9 bases aligning to TRBD2. CDR3 length: 15 residues. J was trimmed by 5 bases and V by 5 bases; bases with no gene match: 8. The germline CDR1 and CDR2 sequences are SEHNR and FQNEAQ (reference sequence). CDR3 DNA sequence: TGTGCCAGCAGCCTGGTAGCGGGAGCGGTAGATACGCAGTATTTT. It yields the protein CASSLVAGAVDTQYF.

The V gene is TRBV7-2, the J gene TRBJ2-7, with 7 bases aligning to TRBD1. With V trimmed by 5 bases and J by 3 bases, 4 bases remained unmatched. CDR1 SGHTA and CDR2 FQGNSA come from the germline V gene. This CDR3 has 13 residues. This CDR3 is CASSPGQLYEQYF. Here the CDR3 DNA reads TGTGCCAGCAGCCCGGGACAGCTCTACGAGCAGTACTTC.

V is TRBV19 and J is TRBJ2-7; TRBD1 matches at 8 bases. The germline CDR1 and CDR2 sequences are LNHDA and SQIVND (reference sequence). Trimming cost V 1 base and J 4 bases; bases outside gene matches: 6. The CDR3 extends over 15 amino acids. The CDR3 is CASSIGRGPGYEQYF. The CDR3 DNA reads TGTGCCAGTAGTATAGGCAGGGGGCCCGGATACGAGCAGTACTTC.

This chain uses TRBV19 with TRBJ1-4, with D tentatively TRBD1 (5 bases). Germline CDR1 and CDR2: LNHDA and SQIVND (reference sequence). This CDR3 is 14 amino acids long. Trimming removed 4 bases at V and 5 bases at J, with 11 bases between. The CDR3 coding sequence is TGTGCCAGTAGTAAGGGGAGGATGAATGAAAAACTGTTTTTT. It is translated as CASSKGRMNEKLFF. Supplemented by reference TRBV19 and TRBJ1-4, the full variable domain reads DGGITQSPKYLFRKEGQNVTLSCEQNLNHDAMYWYRQDPGQGLRLIYYSQIVNDFQKGDIAEGYSVSREKKESFPLTVTSAQKNPTAFYLCASSKGRMNEKLFFGSGTQLSVL.

This chain joins TRBV19 and TRBJ1-3; D not resolved. The V end was cut by 9 bases, the J end by 1 base, with 13 bases between. The CDR3 sequence is 14 residues long. Germline loops: CDR1 LNHDA, CDR2 SQIVND (reference sequence). This chain's CDR3 is CASLRSASGNTIYF. CDR3 DNA sequence: TGTGCCAGCCTACGGAGCGCGTCTGGAAACACCATATATTTT.

This rearrangement joins TRBV6-4 to TRBJ2-5; a weak D match, TRBD1 (5 bases). V was trimmed by 6 bases and J by 5 bases, leaving 10 bases between them. The CDR3 has 12 amino acids. CDR1 and CDR2 from the germline V gene are MRHNA and SNTAGT. The CDR3 protein is CASRGRAETQYF. The CDR3 DNA follows: TGTGCCAGCAGGGGGCGAGCGGAGACCCAGTACTTC.

V is TRBV30 and J is TRBJ1-4, with 9 bases that match TRBD1. The CDR3 is 14 amino acids. With V trimmed by 5 bases and J by 7 bases, 8 bases remained unmatched. CDR1 GTSNPN and CDR2 SVGIG come from the germline V gene (reference sequence). In nucleotides, the CDR3 is TGTGCCTGGGACCAGGACAGGGGAGGTGAAAAACTGTTTTTT. Protein: CAWDQDRGGEKLFF. Filled out from reference TRBV30 and TRBJ1-4, the complete variable domain reads SQTIHQWPATLVQPVGSPLSLECTVEGTSNPNLYWYRQAAGRGLQLLFYSVGIGQISSEVPQNLSASRPQDRQFILSSKKLLLSDSGFYLCAWDQDRGGEKLFFGSGTQLSVL.

This clone has only one observation. Additional DNA sequences in this sample encode the identical CDR3. The gene calls are TRBV7-2 and TRBJ2-1, with a possible D match to TRBD2 (6 bases). Per germline, CDR1 SGHTA and CDR2 FQGNSA. The CDR3 loop spans 15 amino acids. V was trimmed by 0 bases and J by 1 base, leaving 7 bases between them. The chain's CDR3 is CASSLARGSYNEQFF. The DNA for the CDR3 is TGTGCCAGCAGCTTAGCGCGGGGATCCTACAATGAGCAGTTCTTC.